Listed here are 27 T cell receptor beta chains from one sample, sequenced in a study of T cell changes during pregnancy in multiple sclerosis. Method: immunoSEQ multiplex PCR; TCRdb's copy keeps in-frame clones and lacks some. The repertoire holds some 94,000 clones, with roughly 90% as singletons. Sequenced material: peripheral blood, taken in the first trimester of pregnancy. Receptors originate from a female donor in good health, enrolled as a control in a pregnancy study.

V is TRBV4-3 and J is TRBJ2-7, with 8 bases identical to TRBD1. The CDR3 is 14 amino acids. Germline values: CDR1 LGHNA, CDR2 YSLEER. Trimming at V came to 3 bases and at J to 5 bases, leaving 6 bases not matched to a gene. Here the CDR3 DNA reads TGCGCCAGCAGCCACACAGGGGGTCTGGACGAGCAGTACTTC. Protein sequence: CASSHTGGLDEQYF.

The V and J genes are TRBV10-3 and TRBJ2-7; 10 positions match TRBD2. This CDR3 contains 14 residues. The germline V gene has CDR1 ENHRY and CDR2 SYGVKD. V gave up 2 bases and J gave up 2 bases; unmatched junction bases: 0. The CDR3 protein is CAISETSGAYEQYF. The CDR3 DNA reads TGTGCCATCAGTGAGACTAGCGGGGCCTACGAGCAGTACTTC.

CDR3 region: CASSSRAGSNTGELFF. CDR3 nucleotides: TGCGCCAGCAGCTCCCGCGCGGGGAGTAACACCGGGGAGCTGTTTTTT. The V call is TRBV5-1, the J call TRBJ2-2; D possibly corresponds to TRBD2 (6 bases). The CDR3 is 16 amino acids. V shed 3 bases and J shed 2 bases, with 14 bases lying between them. Per the germline V gene, CDR1 is SGHRS and CDR2 is YFSETQ.

The chain links TRBV5-8 to TRBJ1-4, with 9 bases lining up with TRBD1. Germline loops: CDR1 SGHTS, CDR2 YDEGEE. J gave up 4 bases and V 0 bases, and 1 base lay outside the gene matches. The CDR3 spans 15 residues. CDR3 nucleotides: TGTGCCAGCAGCTTGGGGGACAGGGATAATGAAAAACTGTTTTTT. Its protein product is CASSLGDRDNEKLFF.

The chain is built from TRBV4-2 and TRBJ2-7, with 10 bases matching TRBD1. The CDR3 totals 15 residues. The J segment lost 3 bases and the V segment lost 6 bases, leaving 8 bases of the junction unmatched. Germline V lookup: CDR1 LGHNA, CDR2 YNFKEQ. CDR3 bases: TGTGCCAGCAGACATACCGGGACAGGGGACTACGAGCAGTACTTC. It codes for CASRHTGTGDYEQYF.

This chain connects TRBV7-9 to TRBJ1-5; D possibly corresponds to TRBD1 (6 bases). The length of the CDR3 is 14 residues. Trimming left V 6 bases short and J 3 bases short, with 12 bases between. Germline V CDR1 and CDR2: SEHNR, FQNEAQ (reference sequence). In DNA form, the CDR3 reads TGTGCCAGCAGTCGGACGGGACACAATCAGCCCCAGCATTTT. Its protein is CASSRTGHNQPQHF.

This clone was detected only once. J is TRBJ2-1 and V is TRBV30, with 10 nucleotides matching TRBD2. Germline loops: CDR1 GTSNPN, CDR2 SVGIG (reference sequence). The CDR3 has 15 residues. The V and J ends lost 2 bases and 6 bases, in that order; junction bases with no gene match: 7. CDR3 coding DNA: TGTGCCTGGAGTCCCACTAGCGGGGTTTCCAATGAGCAGTTCTTC. Residues: CAWSPTSGVSNEQFF.

The chain couples TRBV20-1 to TRBJ2-7; TRBD1 is a possible D gene (6 bases). With 6 bases removed from V and 9 bases from J, the gap between germline ends came to 15 bases. This CDR3 comprises 11 residues. Germline lookup yields CDR1 DFQATT and CDR2 SNEGSKA (reference sequence). CDR3 nucleotides: TGCAGTGCCCGGACAGTTCTCGGGCAGTACTTC. It is translated as CSARTVLGQYF.

The DNA of the CDR3 is TGCAGCGTTGGGGCCACGGGGGGGTACAATGAGCAGTTCTTC. Its translation is CSVGATGGYNEQFF. V gene TRBV29-1 combines with J gene TRBJ2-1; TRBD2 agrees at 8 bases. CDR3 size: 14 residues. Germline CDR1 SQVTM, CDR2 ANQGSEA. Trimming at V came to 4 bases and at J to 4 bases, leaving 6 bases not matched to a gene.

The CDR3 nucleotides are TGCGCCAGCAGCCTAAGCAAGCCCCAGCATTTT. It translates to CASSLSKPQHF. V gene TRBV4-3 combines with J gene TRBJ1-5; D remains unclear. There are 11 residues in the CDR3. Between the trimmed V and J ends, which lost 4 bases and 8 bases, there was a span of 6 bases. Per the germline V gene, CDR1 is LGHNA and CDR2 is YSLEER.

The chain links TRBV15 to TRBJ1-3; no reliable D call. The CDR3 is 17 amino acids. V was clipped by 0 bases and J by 2 bases, with 14 bases between them. Germline values: CDR1 LNHNV, CDR2 YYDKDF (reference sequence). The CDR3, as DNA: TGTGCCACCAGCAGAGATAAACTGCAAAATACTGGAAACACCATATATTTT. This codes for CATSRDKLQNTGNTIYF. Combining the CDR3 with reference TRBV15 and TRBJ1-3 gives the whole variable domain DAMVIQNPRYQVTQFGKPVTLSCSQTLNHNVMYWYQQKSSQAPKLLFHYYDKDFNNEADTPDNFQSRRPNTSFCFLDIRSPGLGDTAMYLCATSRDKLQNTGNTIYFGEGSWLTVV.

The chain carries TRBV19 and TRBJ2-3; 7 bases agree with TRBD2. The germline gives CDR1 LNHDA, CDR2 SQIVND (reference sequence). V shed 6 bases and J 3 bases; nucleotides not matched to a gene: 9. This CDR3 has 15 residues. The CDR3 region has the DNA TGTGCCAGTAGGCTTGGACTAGTTAGTACAGATACGCAGTATTTT. Protein sequence: CASRLGLVSTDTQYF. Full variable domain (missing parts from reference TRBV19 and TRBJ2-3): DGGITQSPKYLFRKEGQNVTLSCEQNLNHDAMYWYRQDPGQGLRLIYYSQIVNDFQKGDIAEGYSVSREKKESFPLTVTSAQKNPTAFYLCASRLGLVSTDTQYFGPGTRLTVL.

The V and J genes are TRBV7-9 and TRBJ2-3; 7 nucleotides match TRBD2. This CDR3 is built from 16 residues. V was pared by 5 bases and J by 1 base, with 9 bases of the junction left unmatched. The V gene's germline CDR1 is SEHNR and CDR2 FQNEAQ (reference sequence). CDR3 region: CASSRPGSGGTDTQYF. The CDR3 nucleotides are TGTGCCAGCAGCCGACCCGGGAGCGGGGGCACAGATACGCAGTATTTT.

Of note for this clone: The identical CDR3 is also encoded by other nucleotide sequences in the sample. The gene calls are TRBV6-6 and TRBJ2-7; tentatively, D is TRBD2 (6 bases). The germline V gene has CDR1 MNHNY and CDR2 SVGAGI (reference sequence). The CDR3 sequence is 11 residues long. V dropped 7 bases and J dropped 6 bases, with 10 bases sitting between them. CDR3 region: CASMGGSEQYF. The CDR3 DNA sequence: TGTGCCAGCATGGGAGGCAGCGAGCAGTACTTC.

The V gene is TRBV7-2, the J gene TRBJ2-3; a weak D match, TRBD1 (6 bases). CDR3 length: 14 amino acids. In germline, CDR1 is SGHTA, CDR2 FQGNSA. Trimming left V 5 bases short and J 6 bases short, with 15 bases between. DNA of the CDR3: TGTGCCAGCAGCCCAAACAGGGCGTACGATACGCAGTATTTT. Its protein is CASSPNRAYDTQYF.

The chain employs TRBV9 and TRBJ2-7; a weak D match, TRBD1 (6 bases). The CDR3 has 14 residues. The V gene's germline CDR1 is SGDLS and CDR2 YYNGEE. Trimming stripped 2 bases from V and 3 bases from J, with 12 bases between. The chain's CDR3 is CASSVAGTNYEQYF. The CDR3 coding sequence is TGTGCCAGCAGCGTCGCTGGGACAAACTACGAGCAGTACTTC. The full variable domain, completed using reference TRBV9 and TRBJ2-7, is DSGVTQTPKHLITATGQRVTLRCSPRSGDLSVYWYQQSLDQGLQFLIQYYNGEERAKGNILERFSAQQFPDLHSELNLSSLELGDSALYFCASSVAGTNYEQYFGPGTRLTVT.

This chain links TRBV5-6 with TRBJ2-2; D call uncertain. CDR1 is SGHDT and CDR2 is YYEEEE in the germline V gene. V lost 2 bases to trimming and J lost 6 bases, with 11 bases between them. The CDR3 spans 14 residues. This CDR3 is CASSFTVVAGELFF. In nucleotides, the CDR3 is TGTGCCAGCAGCTTTACGGTAGTCGCCGGGGAGCTGTTTTTT. The whole variable domain, remainder taken from reference TRBV5-6 and TRBJ2-2, is DAGVTQSPTHLIKTRGQQVTLRCSPKSGHDTVSWYQQALGQGPQFIFQYYEEEERQRGNFPDRFSGHQFPNYSSELNVNALLLGDSALYLCASSFTVVAGELFFGEGSRLTVL.

The chain recombines TRBV11-2 with TRBJ1-5; D might be TRBD1 (5 bases). The CDR3 loop spans 14 amino acids. V dropped 5 bases and J dropped 4 bases, with 12 bases sitting between them. Germline CDR1 and CDR2: SGHAT and FQNNGV. The CDR3 region has the DNA TGTGCCAGCAGCCCCGGGACTCTGAATCAGCCCCAGCATTTT. As protein: CASSPGTLNQPQHF.

The V and J genes are TRBV27 and TRBJ1-2; 12 nucleotides match TRBD1. The CDR3 contains 15 residues. In germline, CDR1 is MNHEY, CDR2 SMNVEV (reference sequence). J gave up 4 bases and V 2 bases, and 2 bases lay outside the gene matches. The CDR3 DNA follows: TGTGCCAGCAGTTTAAGGGACAGGGGGCCCTATGGCTACACCTTC. Protein: CASSLRDRGPYGYTF.

The chain is built from TRBV9 and TRBJ2-2; D perhaps matches TRBD1 (6 bases). This CDR3 is 16 amino acids long. V was cut by 1 base and J by 2 bases, with 12 bases left in between. The germline CDR1 and CDR2 sequences are SGDLS and YYNGEE. The CDR3 DNA reads as TGTGCCAGCAGCGTAACCGACAGGCCCAACACCGGGGAGCTGTTTTTT. It specifies CASSVTDRPNTGELFF.

The chain uses TRBV7-2 and TRBJ2-2, with TRBD2 matching over 8 bases. This CDR3 is 18 amino acids long. Germline V lookup: CDR1 SGHTA, CDR2 FQGNSA. V trimming: 4 bases; J trimming: 1 base; junction bases outside the gene matches: 11. CDR3 sequence: CASSSSKRGTMNTGELFF. CDR3 in DNA: TGTGCCAGCAGCTCGTCAAAGCGGGGGACGATGAACACCGGGGAGCTGTTTTTT.

The sample holds a few counts of this clone. The chain carries TRBV2 and TRBJ1-1; D gene ambiguous. V lost 2 bases and J 1 base, leaving 5 bases between the germline ends. The length of the CDR3 is 13 residues. Germline V gene lookup returns CDR1 SNHLY and CDR2 FYNNEI. The CDR3 region is CASSERWNTEAFF. As DNA, the CDR3 is TGTGCCAGCAGTGAACGTTGGAACACTGAAGCTTTCTTT.

This chain uses TRBV11-2 with TRBJ2-7; TRBD1 matches 11 bases. The CDR3 is 15 amino acids. Germline trimming cut 3 bases from V and 3 bases from J; bases unmatched to any gene: 4. From germline, CDR1 is SGHAT and CDR2 FQNNGV. CDR3 in DNA: TGTGCCAGCAGCTTCGGACAGGGGGCGAGCTACGAGCAGTACTTC. As protein: CASSFGQGASYEQYF. Full variable domain (rest looked up from reference TRBV11-2 and TRBJ2-7): EAGVAQSPRYKIIEKRQSVAFWCNPISGHATLYWYQQILGQGPKLLIQFQNNGVVDDSQLPKDRFSAERLKGVDSTLKIQPAKLEDSAVYLCASSFGQGASYEQYFGPGTRLTVT.

The table lists this clone with a count of one. The rearrangement uses TRBV9 and TRBJ2-3; TRBD2 matches at 8 bases. CDR3 length equals 16 residues. The junction had 4 bases not matched to a gene; V was cut back by 0 bases and J by 1 base. The germline V gene has CDR1 SGDLS and CDR2 YYNGEE. CDR3 loop: CASSVGAGAGTDTQYF. DNA of the CDR3: TGTGCCAGCAGCGTAGGAGCGGGGGCTGGCACAGATACGCAGTATTTT.

This clone has just one count. This chain joins TRBV4-3 and TRBJ2-1, with a possible D match to TRBD1 (6 bases). CDR1 is LGHNA, CDR2 YSLEER, per germline. The CDR3 sequence is 14 residues long. V was trimmed by 1 base and J by 9 bases, leaving 13 bases between them. The CDR3 region is CASSQVAPGAEQFF. The CDR3 DNA follows: TGCGCCAGCAGCCAAGTAGCCCCAGGGGCTGAGCAGTTCTTC.

The rearrangement joins TRBV15 to TRBJ2-4; 11 bases are shared with TRBD2. From germline, CDR1 is LNHNV and CDR2 YYDKDF (reference sequence). The CDR3 is 19 residues long. With V trimmed by 0 bases and J by 0 bases, 7 bases remained unmatched. The CDR3 reads CATSREIAGGKGAKNIQYF. The DNA of the CDR3 is TGTGCCACCAGCAGAGAGATAGCGGGGGGGAAGGGAGCCAAAAACATTCAGTACTTC.

The chain combines TRBV5-5 with TRBJ1-1; D not resolved. V shed 2 bases and J shed 1 base, with 6 bases lying between them. The germline CDR1 and CDR2 sequences are SGHKS and YYEKEE (reference sequence). The CDR3 is 13 amino acids. The CDR3 region is CASSFTGNTEAFF. CDR3 nucleotides: TGTGCCAGCAGCTTTACCGGGAACACTGAAGCTTTCTTT.